The rows below give T cell receptor beta chains drawn from one sample of a study of cytotoxic CD8 clonotypes in ibrutinib-treated CLL. Profiling relied on immunoSEQ multiplex PCR, and the TCRdb table lists in-frame clones only, not all of them. The repertoire holds roughly 76,000 clones, with approximately 80% as singletons. The sample in question was PBMCs, obtained at disease progression, from a patient treated with ibrutinib. The receptors stem from a human donor with chronic lymphocytic leukemia. Both conserved end residues are part of each CDR3. Fields, in order: D gene, V gene, J gene, clone size, CDR3 DNA, CDR3 protein. The D gene is left open where the match is weak. Where a row states a size, it is once, few, many or the class of an expanded clone; other rows omit it.

>TRBD1|TRBV29-1|TRBJ2-2|NA
TGCAGCGCTGGGACAGCGAACACCGGGGAGCTGTTTTTT
CSAGTANTGELFF
>NA|TRBV5-8|TRBJ1-1|NA
TGTGCCAGCAGCTTCGCGGAAGGTCCGAGGAGAGCCACTGAAGCTTTCTTT
CASSFAEGPRRATEAFF
>NA|TRBV6-5|TRBJ1-1|NA
TGTGCCAGCAGTTACTCGGCCCGAATGAACACTGAAGCTTTCTTT
CASSYSARMNTEAFF
>NA|TRBV6-1|TRBJ1-2|NA
TGTGCCAGCAGTGAACTGGGGTTCGGCGGCTACACCTTC
CASSELGFGGYTF
>TRBD1|TRBV4-1|TRBJ1-2|NA
TGCGCCAGCAGCCAGGACAGGGACTATGGCTACACCTTC
CASSQDRDYGYTF
>NA|TRBV10-3|TRBJ2-3|NA
TGTGCCACCTCTAGCACAGATACGCAGTATTTT
CATSSTDTQYF
>TRBD2|TRBV16|TRBJ2-3|NA
TGTGCCAGCAGCCATCGACTAGCGGGCAACACAGATACGCAGTATTTT
CASSHRLAGNTDTQYF
>NA|TRBV30|TRBJ2-7|NA
TGTGCCTGGAGTGTCGGGTCCTACGAGCAGTACTTC
CAWSVGSYEQYF
>NA|TRBV6-1|TRBJ1-5|few
TGTGCCAGCAGAAATCCGGCTCTCTTAAATCAGCCCCAGCATTTT
CASRNPALLNQPQHF
>NA|TRBV5-1|TRBJ2-5|NA
TGCGCCAGCAGCGTTACCCGCCCCCAAGAGACCCAGTACTTC
CASSVTRPQETQYF
>TRBD2|TRBV2|TRBJ2-3|NA
TGTGCCAGCAGTCAGGGACTAGCTTCCGATACGCAGTATTTT
CASSQGLASDTQYF
>NA|TRBV25-1|TRBJ2-6|NA
TGTGCCAGCAGTGAAACCGGAGGATCGACCAACGTCCTGACTTTC
CASSETGGSTNVLTF
>NA|TRBV28|TRBJ1-1|NA
TGTGCCAGCAGTTTACCCGACAGGCCCGTACCCAAAGCTTTCTTT
CASSLPDRPVPKAFF
>NA|TRBV4-1|TRBJ1-4|NA
TGCGCCAGCAGCCAACGGGGAAGCGAAAAACTGTTTTTT
CASSQRGSEKLFF
>NA|TRBV5-1|TRBJ2-7|NA
TGCGCCAGCAGCTTCGGGACGGGGGCCTACGAGCAGTACTTC
CASSFGTGAYEQYF
>TRBD1|TRBV29-1|TRBJ1-4|NA
TGCAGCGTTGTGGGACAGACTAATGAAAAACTGTTTTTT
CSVVGQTNEKLFF
>NA|TRBV11-2|TRBJ2-7|NA
TGTGCCAGCAGCTCCACGGTTCTATACGAGCAGTACTTC
CASSSTVLYEQYF
>TRBD1|TRBV6-5|TRBJ1-2|once
TGTGCCAGCAGTTCGTCGACAGGGTGGAACTATGGCTACACCTTC
CASSSSTGWNYGYTF
>TRBD1|TRBV5-1|TRBJ2-4|NA
TGCGCCAGCAGCTTGGGGGGGACAGGTCCGGCCAAAAACATTCAGTACTTC
CASSLGGTGPAKNIQYF
>TRBD1|TRBV4-1|TRBJ1-1|NA
TGCGCCAGCAGCCGAGATCCACCCCCGGGACAGGGAAGCACTGAAGCTTTCTTT
CASSRDPPPGQGSTEAFF
>TRBD2|TRBV30|TRBJ2-7|NA
TGTGCCTGGGGACTAGCGGTCGAGCAGTACTTC
CAWGLAVEQYF
>TRBD1|TRBV7-9|TRBJ1-6|few
TGTGCCAGCAGCCCCGGACAGGGGGCTAAGAATTCACCCCTCCACTTT
CASSPGQGAKNSPLHF
>NA|TRBV5-8|TRBJ2-6|NA
TGTGCCAGCAGCGTACTCTCTGGGGCCAACGTCCTGACTTTC
CASSVLSGANVLTF
>NA|TRBV7-8|TRBJ1-5|NA
TGTGCCAGCAGCTCTAGACGGGACCCAAGTCAGCCCCAGCATTTT
CASSSRRDPSQPQHF
>NA|TRBV29-1|TRBJ2-3|NA
TGCAGCGGGCTTAGCCTGACTAGTTCAGATACGCAGTATTTT
CSGLSLTSSDTQYF
>NA|TRBV7-9|TRBJ2-1|NA
TGTGCCAGCAGCTGGAAACAGGAGCAGTTCTTC
CASSWKQEQFF
>NA|TRBV4-2|TRBJ2-1|NA
TGTGCCAGCAGCCAAGACCGAACAGGGAGCTCCTACAATGAGCAGTTCTTC
CASSQDRTGSSYNEQFF
>TRBD1|TRBV23-1|TRBJ2-1|NA
TGCGCCAGCAGTCCCTTCTTGGACAGGGCGAGGAACAATGAGCAGTTCTTC
CASSPFLDRARNNEQFF
>NA|TRBV2|TRBJ2-5|NA
TGTGCCAGCAGACAGGGTCAGGGGACCCAGTACTTC
CASRQGQGTQYF
>TRBD2|TRBV27|TRBJ2-3|NA
TGTGCCAGCAGTTTGAGGACTAGCGGGGATACGCAGTATTTT
CASSLRTSGDTQYF
>NA|TRBV2|TRBJ2-7|once
TGTGCCAGCAGTGTTCGGGGGCGCTCCTACGAGCAGTACTTC
CASSVRGRSYEQYF
>NA|TRBV5-1|TRBJ2-5|NA
TGCGCCAGCAGCACCCCCAGAGAGACCCAGTACTTC
CASSTPRETQYF
>TRBD1|TRBV6-5|TRBJ1-1|NA
TGTGCCAGCAGTTACTCTCAGGGGGTTAACACTGAAGCTTTCTTT
CASSYSQGVNTEAFF
>NA|TRBV5-1|TRBJ2-7|NA
TGCGCCAGCGGCACGGACTACGAGCAGTACTTC
CASGTDYEQYF
>NA|TRBV18|TRBJ2-1|NA
TGTGCCAGCTCATTTACAGGGCATGGGGAGCAGTTCTTC
CASSFTGHGEQFF
>NA|TRBV13|TRBJ2-1|NA
TGTGCCAGCAGCTGGGGCTTTAGGGATGAGCAGTTCTTC
CASSWGFRDEQFF
>NA|TRBV5-1|TRBJ1-1|NA
TGCGCCAGTTCCAGGGATTCGAACACTGAAGCTTTCTTT
CASSRDSNTEAFF
>NA|TRBV5-1|TRBJ2-1|NA
TGCGCCAGCAGCTTGGTGGAAGCCTATGAGCAGTTCTTC
CASSLVEAYEQFF
>NA|TRBV5-1|TRBJ2-3|NA
TGCGCCAGCAGCCTCACAGGGACTATCACAGATACGCAGTATTTT
CASSLTGTITDTQYF
>NA|TRBV28|TRBJ1-1|NA
TGTGCCAGCAGTTCCCCCGGGCAGCCTAAGAACACTGAAGCTTTCTTT
CASSSPGQPKNTEAFF
>TRBD1|TRBV10-3|TRBJ1-2|NA
TGTGCCATCAGTGAGTTGGCAGGGGGCGTCTATGGCTACACCTTC
CAISELAGGVYGYTF
>TRBD1|TRBV6-6|TRBJ1-2|NA
TGTGCCAGCAGAGCCGCCGGACAGGGAAGCTATGGCTACACCTTC
CASRAAGQGSYGYTF
>TRBD1|TRBV27|TRBJ1-4|NA
TGTGCCAGCAGAGCACCGGGACAGCTTAATGAAAAACTGTTTTTT
CASRAPGQLNEKLFF
>NA|TRBV4-1|TRBJ2-2|NA
TGCGCCAGCAGCCAAGGACTTGGCAGCACCGGGGAGCTGTTTTTT
CASSQGLGSTGELFF
>TRBD1|TRBV28|TRBJ1-4|NA
TGTGCCAGCGAACAGGGGGTACAGGAAAAACTGTTTTTT
CASEQGVQEKLFF
>NA|TRBV18|TRBJ2-1|NA
TGTGCCAGCTCGACCCGACAGGCCGAGCAGTTCTTC
CASSTRQAEQFF
>TRBD1|TRBV18|TRBJ2-7|NA
TGTGCCAGCTCGGGGGGACAGGGGGCCAACGAGCAGTACTTC
CASSGGQGANEQYF
>NA|TRBV5-1|TRBJ1-2|NA
TGCGCCAGCAGTCTCTCGGGGTGGACCGATGGCTACACCTTC
CASSLSGWTDGYTF
>NA|TRBV7-8|TRBJ1-4|NA
TGTGCCAGCAGCTTAATTCGGACAGCCGATAATGAAAAACTGTTTTTT
CASSLIRTADNEKLFF
>NA|TRBV6-1|TRBJ1-1|once
TGTGCCAGCGTCGAACAGGCGTACACTGAAGCTTTCTTT
CASVEQAYTEAFF
>NA|TRBV5-1|TRBJ1-2|NA
TGCGCCAGCAGCTTGGTAGGGGTACATGGCTACACCTTC
CASSLVGVHGYTF
>TRBD2|TRBV6-5|TRBJ2-7|NA
TGTGCCACGGGACTATCTACCTACGAGCAGTACTTC
CATGLSTYEQYF